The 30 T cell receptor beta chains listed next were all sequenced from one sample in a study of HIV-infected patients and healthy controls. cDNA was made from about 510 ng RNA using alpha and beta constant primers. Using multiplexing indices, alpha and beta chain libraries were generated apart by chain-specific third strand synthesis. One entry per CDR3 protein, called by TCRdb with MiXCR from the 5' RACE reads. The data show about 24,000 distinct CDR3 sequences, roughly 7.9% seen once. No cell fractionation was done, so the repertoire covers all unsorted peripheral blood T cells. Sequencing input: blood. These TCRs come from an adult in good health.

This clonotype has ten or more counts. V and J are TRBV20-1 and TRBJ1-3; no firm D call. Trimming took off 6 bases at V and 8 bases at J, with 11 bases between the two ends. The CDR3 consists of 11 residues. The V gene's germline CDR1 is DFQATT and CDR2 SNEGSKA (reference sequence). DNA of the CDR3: TGCAGTGCCCAGCCCGCGGACACCATATATTTT. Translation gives CSAQPADTIYF.

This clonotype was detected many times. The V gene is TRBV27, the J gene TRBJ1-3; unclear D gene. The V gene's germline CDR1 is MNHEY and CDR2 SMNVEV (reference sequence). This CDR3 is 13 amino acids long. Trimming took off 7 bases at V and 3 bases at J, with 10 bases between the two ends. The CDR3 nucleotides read TGTGCCAGCACCGCGCCAAGTGGAAACACCATATATTTT. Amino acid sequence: CASTAPSGNTIYF.

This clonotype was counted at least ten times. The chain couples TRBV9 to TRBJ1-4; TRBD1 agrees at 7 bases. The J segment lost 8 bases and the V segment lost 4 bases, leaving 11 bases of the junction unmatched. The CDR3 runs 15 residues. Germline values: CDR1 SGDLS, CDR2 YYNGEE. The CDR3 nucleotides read TGTGCCAGCAGCCCTACGACAGGGCGACAAGAAAAACTGTTTTTT. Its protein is CASSPTTGRQEKLFF.

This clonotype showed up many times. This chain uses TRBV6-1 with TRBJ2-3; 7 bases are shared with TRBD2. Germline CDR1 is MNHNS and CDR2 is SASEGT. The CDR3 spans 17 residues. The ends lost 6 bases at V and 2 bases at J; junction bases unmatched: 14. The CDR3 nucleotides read TGTGCCAGCAGCGTTCGACACCCAACTAGCGACACAGATACGCAGTATTTT. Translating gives CASSVRHPTSDTDTQYF.

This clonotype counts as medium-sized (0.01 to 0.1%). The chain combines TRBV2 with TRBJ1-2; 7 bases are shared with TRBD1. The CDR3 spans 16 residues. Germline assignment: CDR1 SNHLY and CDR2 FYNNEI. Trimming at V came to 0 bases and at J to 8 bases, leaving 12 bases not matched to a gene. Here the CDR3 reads CASSEALRDRVRGYTF. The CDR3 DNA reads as TGTGCCAGCAGTGAAGCGCTTCGAGACAGGGTCCGCGGCTACACCTTC.

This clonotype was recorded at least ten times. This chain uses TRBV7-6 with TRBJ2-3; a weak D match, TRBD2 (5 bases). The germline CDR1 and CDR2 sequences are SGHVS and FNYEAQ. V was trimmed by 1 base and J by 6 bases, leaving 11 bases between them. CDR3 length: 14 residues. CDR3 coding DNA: TGTGCCAGCAGCTTAGGTGGGAGTCTTGATACGCAGTATTTT. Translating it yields CASSLGGSLDTQYF. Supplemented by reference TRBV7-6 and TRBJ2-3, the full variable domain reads GAGVSQSPRYKVTKRGQDVALRCDPISGHVSLYWYRQALGQGPEFLTYFNYEAQQDKSGLPNDRFSAERPEGSISTLTIQRTEQRDSAMYRCASSLGGSLDTQYFGPGTRLTVL.

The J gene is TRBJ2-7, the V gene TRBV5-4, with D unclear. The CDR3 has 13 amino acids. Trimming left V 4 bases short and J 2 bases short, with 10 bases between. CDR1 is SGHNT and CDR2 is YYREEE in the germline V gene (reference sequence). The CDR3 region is CASSPGPPYEQYF. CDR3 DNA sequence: TGTGCCAGCAGCCCCGGGCCCCCCTACGAGCAGTACTTC.

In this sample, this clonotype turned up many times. The CDR3 protein is CASNLGQVNTEAFF. The CDR3 nucleotides read TGTGCCAGCAATTTAGGACAGGTGAACACTGAAGCTTTCTTT. V usage is TRBV6-6 and J usage is TRBJ1-1; 7 bases line up with TRBD1. The CDR3 contains 14 residues. Germline V gives CDR1 MNHNY, CDR2 SVGAGI (reference sequence). V shed 7 bases, J shed 0 bases, and the junction held 5 bases outside the gene matches.

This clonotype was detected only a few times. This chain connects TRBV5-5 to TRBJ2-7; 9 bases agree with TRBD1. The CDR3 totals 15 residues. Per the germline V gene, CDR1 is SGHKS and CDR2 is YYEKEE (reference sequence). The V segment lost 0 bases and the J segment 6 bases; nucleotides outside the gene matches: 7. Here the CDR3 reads CASSLETGGLVEQYF. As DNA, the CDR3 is TGTGCCAGCAGCTTGGAGACAGGGGGTCTGGTCGAGCAGTACTTC.

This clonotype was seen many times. CDR3 nucleotides: TGTGCCAGTAGTATGGAATTAGTACCCTCCTACGAGCAGTACTTC. Protein sequence: CASSMELVPSYEQYF. The rearrangement links TRBV19 to TRBJ2-7; no definite D call. Trimming removed 3 bases at V and 0 bases at J, with 12 bases between. This CDR3 has 15 amino acids. Per germline, CDR1 LNHDA and CDR2 SQIVND (reference sequence).

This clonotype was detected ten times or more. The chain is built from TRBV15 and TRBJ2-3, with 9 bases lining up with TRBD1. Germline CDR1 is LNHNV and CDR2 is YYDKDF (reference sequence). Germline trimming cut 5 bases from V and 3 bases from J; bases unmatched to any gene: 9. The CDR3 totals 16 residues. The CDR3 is CATSGGGQGLTDTQYF. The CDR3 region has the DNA TGTGCCACCAGCGGGGGAGGACAGGGGTTAACAGATACGCAGTATTTT.

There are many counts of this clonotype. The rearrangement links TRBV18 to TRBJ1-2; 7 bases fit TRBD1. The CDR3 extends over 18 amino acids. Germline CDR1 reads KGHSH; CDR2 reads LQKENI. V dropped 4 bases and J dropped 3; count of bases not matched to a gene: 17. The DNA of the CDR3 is TGTGCCAGCTCACTCAGACAGGGAAAAGAGGGAGCTGACTATGGCTACACCTTC. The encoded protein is CASSLRQGKEGADYGYTF.

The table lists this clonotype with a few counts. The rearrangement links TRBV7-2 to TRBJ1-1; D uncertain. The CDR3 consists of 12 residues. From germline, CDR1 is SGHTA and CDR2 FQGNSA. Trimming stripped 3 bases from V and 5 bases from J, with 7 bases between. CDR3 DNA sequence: TGTGCCAGCAGCTTTGTGCCTACTGAAGCTTTCTTT. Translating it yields CASSFVPTEAFF.

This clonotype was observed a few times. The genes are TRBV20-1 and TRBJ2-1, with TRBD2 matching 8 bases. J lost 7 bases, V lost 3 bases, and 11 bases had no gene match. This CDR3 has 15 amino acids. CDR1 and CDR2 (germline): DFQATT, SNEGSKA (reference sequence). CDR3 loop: CSARLAGGPGNEQFF. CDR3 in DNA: TGCAGTGCTAGGCTCGCGGGGGGACCGGGGAATGAGCAGTTCTTC.

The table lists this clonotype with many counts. The CDR3, as DNA: TGCGCCAGCAGCTTGGGGGACAGGGGAACGACAGATACGCAGTATTTT. This sequence encodes CASSLGDRGTTDTQYF. V and J are TRBV5-1 and TRBJ2-3; 10 bases line up with TRBD1. V gave up 0 bases and J gave up 3 bases; unmatched junction bases: 4. There are 16 residues in the CDR3. Germline CDR1 is SGHRS and CDR2 is YFSETQ. The full variable domain, in which reference TRBV5-1 and TRBJ2-3 provide the parts outside the CDR3, is KAGVTQTPRYLIKTRGQQVTLSCSPISGHRSVSWYQQTPGQGLQFLFEYFSETQRNKGNFPGRFSGRQFSNSRSEMNVSTLELGDSALYLCASSLGDRGTTDTQYFGPGTRLTVL.

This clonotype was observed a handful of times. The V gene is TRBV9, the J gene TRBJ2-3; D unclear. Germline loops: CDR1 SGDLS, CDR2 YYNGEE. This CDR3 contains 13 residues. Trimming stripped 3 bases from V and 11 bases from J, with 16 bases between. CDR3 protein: CASSGGTASKQYF. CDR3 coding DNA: TGTGCCAGCAGCGGAGGTACTGCTAGTAAGCAGTATTTT. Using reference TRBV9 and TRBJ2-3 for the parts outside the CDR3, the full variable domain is DSGVTQTPKHLITATGQRVTLRCSPRSGDLSVYWYQQSLDQGLQFLIQYYNGEERAKGNILERFSAQQFPDLHSELNLSSLELGDSALYFCASSGGTASKQYFGPGTRLTVL.

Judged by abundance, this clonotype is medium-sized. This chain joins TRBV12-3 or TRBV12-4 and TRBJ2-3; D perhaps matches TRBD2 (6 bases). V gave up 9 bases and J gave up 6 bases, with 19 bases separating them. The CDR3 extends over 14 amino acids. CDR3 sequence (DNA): TGTGCCAGTTCCACGGGGGTCTTGGTGGATACGCAGTATTTT. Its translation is CASSTGVLVDTQYF.

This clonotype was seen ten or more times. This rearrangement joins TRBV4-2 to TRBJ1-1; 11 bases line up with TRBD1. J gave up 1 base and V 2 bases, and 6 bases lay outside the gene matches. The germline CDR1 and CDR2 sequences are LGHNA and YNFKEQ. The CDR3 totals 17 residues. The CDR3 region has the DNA TGTGCCAGCAGCCAAAGGGGACAGGGGGTACAGAACACTGAAGCTTTCTTT. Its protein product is CASSQRGQGVQNTEAFF.

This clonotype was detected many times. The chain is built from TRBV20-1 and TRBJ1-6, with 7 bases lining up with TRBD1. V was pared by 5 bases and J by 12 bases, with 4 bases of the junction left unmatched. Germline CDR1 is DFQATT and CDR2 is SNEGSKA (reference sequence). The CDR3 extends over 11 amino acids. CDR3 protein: CSAGGDRPLHF. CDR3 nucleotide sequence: TGCAGTGCTGGGGGGGACAGACCCCTCCACTTT.

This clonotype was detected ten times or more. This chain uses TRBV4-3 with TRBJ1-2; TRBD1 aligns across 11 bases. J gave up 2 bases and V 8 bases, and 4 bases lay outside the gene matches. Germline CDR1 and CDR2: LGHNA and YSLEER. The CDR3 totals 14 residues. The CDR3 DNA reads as TGCGCCAGCGCACGGACAGGGGGCAACTATGGCTACACCTTC. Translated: CASARTGGNYGYTF.

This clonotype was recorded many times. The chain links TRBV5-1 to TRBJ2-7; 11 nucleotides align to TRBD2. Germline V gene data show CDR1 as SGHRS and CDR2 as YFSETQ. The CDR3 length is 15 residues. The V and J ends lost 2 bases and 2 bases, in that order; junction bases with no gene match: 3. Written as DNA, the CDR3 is TGCGCCAGCAGCTTACTAGCGGGGGCCCCCTACGAGCAGTACTTC. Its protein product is CASSLLAGAPYEQYF.

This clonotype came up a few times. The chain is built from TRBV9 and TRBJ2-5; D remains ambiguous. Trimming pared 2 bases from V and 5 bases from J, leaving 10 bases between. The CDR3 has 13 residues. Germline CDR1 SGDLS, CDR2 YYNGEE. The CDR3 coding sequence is TGTGCCAGCAGCGTGAAACTCGGGGAGACCCAGTACTTC. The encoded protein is CASSVKLGETQYF. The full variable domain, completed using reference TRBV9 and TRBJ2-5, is DSGVTQTPKHLITATGQRVTLRCSPRSGDLSVYWYQQSLDQGLQFLIQYYNGEERAKGNILERFSAQQFPDLHSELNLSSLELGDSALYFCASSVKLGETQYFGPGTRLLVL.

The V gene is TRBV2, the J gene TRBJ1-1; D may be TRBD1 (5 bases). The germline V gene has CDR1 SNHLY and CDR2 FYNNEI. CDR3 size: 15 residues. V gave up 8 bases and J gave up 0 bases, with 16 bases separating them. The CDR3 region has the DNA TGTGCCAGCGGGTGGCAGGGTACCATGAACACTGAAGCTTTCTTT. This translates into CASGWQGTMNTEAFF.

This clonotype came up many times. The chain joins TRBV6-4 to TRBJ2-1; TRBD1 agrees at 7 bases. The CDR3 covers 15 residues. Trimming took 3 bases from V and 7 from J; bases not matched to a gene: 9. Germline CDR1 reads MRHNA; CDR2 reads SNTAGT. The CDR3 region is CASSETGTESNEQFF. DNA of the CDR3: TGTGCCAGCAGTGAGACCGGGACAGAGTCTAATGAGCAGTTCTTC.

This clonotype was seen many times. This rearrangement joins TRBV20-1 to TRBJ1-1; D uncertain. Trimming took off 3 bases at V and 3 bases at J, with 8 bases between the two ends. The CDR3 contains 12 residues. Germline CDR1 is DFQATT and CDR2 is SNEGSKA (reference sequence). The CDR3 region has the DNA TGCAGTGCTAGTAAGGGTGACACTGAAGCTTTCTTT. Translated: CSASKGDTEAFF.

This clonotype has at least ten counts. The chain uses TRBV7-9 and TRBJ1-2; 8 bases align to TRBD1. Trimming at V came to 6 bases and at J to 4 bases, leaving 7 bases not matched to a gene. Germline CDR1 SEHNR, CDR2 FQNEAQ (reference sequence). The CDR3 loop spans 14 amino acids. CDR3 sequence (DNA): TGTGCCAGCAGAGCCTGGACAGGGCTCTATGGCTACACCTTC. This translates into CASRAWTGLYGYTF.

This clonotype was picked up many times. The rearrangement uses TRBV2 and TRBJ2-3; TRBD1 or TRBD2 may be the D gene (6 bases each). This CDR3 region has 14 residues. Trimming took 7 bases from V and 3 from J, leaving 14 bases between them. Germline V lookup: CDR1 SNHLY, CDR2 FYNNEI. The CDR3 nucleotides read TGTGCCAGCATCCCGCAGGGGAGGACAGATACGCAGTATTTT. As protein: CASIPQGRTDTQYF. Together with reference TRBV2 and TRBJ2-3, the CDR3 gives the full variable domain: EPEVTQTPSHQVTQMGQEVILRCVPISNHLYFYWYRQILGQKVEFLVSFYNNEISEKSEIFDDQFSVERPDGSNFTLKIRSTKLEDSAMYFCASIPQGRTDTQYFGPGTRLTVL.

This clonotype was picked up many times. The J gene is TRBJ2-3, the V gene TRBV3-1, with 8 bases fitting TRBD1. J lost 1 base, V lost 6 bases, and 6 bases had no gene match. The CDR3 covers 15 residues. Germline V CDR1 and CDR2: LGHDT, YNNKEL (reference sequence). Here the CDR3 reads CASRGQGQRTDTQYF. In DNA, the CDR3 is TGTGCCAGCAGAGGACAGGGACAACGCACAGATACGCAGTATTTT.

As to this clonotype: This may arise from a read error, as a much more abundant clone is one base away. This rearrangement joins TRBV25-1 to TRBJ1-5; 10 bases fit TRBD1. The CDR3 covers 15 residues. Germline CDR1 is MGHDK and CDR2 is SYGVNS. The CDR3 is CASSEIGQGDQPRHF. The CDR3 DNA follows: TGTGCCAGCAGTGAAATAGGACAGGGGGATCAGCCCCGGCATTTT. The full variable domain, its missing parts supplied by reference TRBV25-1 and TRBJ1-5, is EADIYQTPRYLVIGTGKKITLECSQTMGHDKMYWYQQDPGMELHLIHYSYGVNSTEKGDLSSESTVSRIRTEHFPLTLESARPSHTSQYLCASSEIGQGDQPRHFGDGTRLSIL.

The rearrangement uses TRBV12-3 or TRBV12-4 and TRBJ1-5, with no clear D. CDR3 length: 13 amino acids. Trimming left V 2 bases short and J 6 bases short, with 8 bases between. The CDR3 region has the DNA TGTGCCAGCAGTTTAAATTCGGGTCAGCCCCAGCATTTT. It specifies CASSLNSGQPQHF.